This T cell receptor beta chain was captured by sequencing in a study of cytomegalovirus exposure and HLA in healthy donors. Amplification used 60 Vbeta primers and 13 Jbeta primers. Profiling relied on immunoSEQ multiplex PCR, and the TCRdb table lists in-frame clones only, not all of them. The table shows approximately 120,000 clones, with 65% to 90% occurring only once. In this sample, this clone turned up once. V was cut by 3 bases and J by 10 bases, with 13 bases left in between. Germline CDR1 is LNHDA and CDR2 is SQIVND (reference sequence). The CDR3 consists of 14 residues. The TCR originated in a woman in her 30s in good health and CMV-seronegative. Material: PBMCs. The V and J genes are TRBV19 and TRBJ2-6; D is uncertain. The DNA of the CDR3 is TGTGCCAGTAGTATCACGCGCTCCTTAAACGTCCTGACTTTC. Protein product: CASSITRSLNVLTF.